Listed here are 5 T cell receptor beta chains from one sample, sequenced in a study of T cells expressing NK-cell markers. Reprocessing the 5' RACE reads, TCRdb reports a single entry for every CDR3 protein and omits DNA. The sample holds fewer than 200,000 distinct CDR3 sequences. Source material: blood T cells: a sorted CD56 or NKG2C T cell subset, CD4+ or CD8+ T cells, or bulk PBMC T cells (not recorded which). These TCRs come from a woman aged 18-70 years in good health.

The rearrangement uses TRBV15 and TRBJ2-7; TCRdb's D gene call, TRBD1, goes unchecked for lack of DNA. The CDR3 totals 15 residues. The germline CDR1 and CDR2 sequences are LNHNV and YYDKDF (reference sequence). The CDR3: CATSRELTGGYEQYF.

The CDR3 here is CASRGGGSLYEQYF. The rearrangement joins TRBV28 to TRBJ2-7; TCRdb lists TRBD2, though no DNA is available to test this call. There are 14 residues in the CDR3. Germline lookup yields CDR1 MDHEN and CDR2 SYDVKM.

The chain has TRBV7-3 and TRBJ2-1; TCRdb indicates TRBD2, and absent DNA this call remains unverified. Germline CDR1 and CDR2: SGHTA and FQGTGA. CDR3 length: 16 amino acids. The CDR3 spells CASSLTPAGGYNEQFF.

This chain joins TRBV10-3 and TRBJ2-7; TCRdb's assignment of TRBD2 cannot be checked, as there is no DNA. The CDR3 sequence is 13 residues long. Germline assignment: CDR1 ENHRY and CDR2 SYGVKD. The CDR3 loop is CAISQSGSYEQYF.

The chain is built from TRBV29-1 and TRBJ1-5; TCRdb picks TRBD1, but there is no DNA to check that call. Germline CDR1 SQVTM, CDR2 ANQGSEA. This CDR3 has 13 residues. The CDR3 loop is CSVVLPGHQPQHF.